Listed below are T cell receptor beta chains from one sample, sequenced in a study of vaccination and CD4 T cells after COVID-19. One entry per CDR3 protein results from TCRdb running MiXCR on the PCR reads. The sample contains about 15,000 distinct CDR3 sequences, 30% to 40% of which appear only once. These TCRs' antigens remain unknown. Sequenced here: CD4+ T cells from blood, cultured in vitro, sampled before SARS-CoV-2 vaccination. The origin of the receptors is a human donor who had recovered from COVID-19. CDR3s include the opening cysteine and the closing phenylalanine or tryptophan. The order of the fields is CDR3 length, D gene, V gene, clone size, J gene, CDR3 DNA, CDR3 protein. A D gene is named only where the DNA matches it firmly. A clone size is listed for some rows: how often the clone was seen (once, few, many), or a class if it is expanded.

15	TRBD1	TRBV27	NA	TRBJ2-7	TGTGCCAGCAGTTTACGTGACAGGGGTCCCTACGAGCAGTACTTC	CASSLRDRGPYEQYF
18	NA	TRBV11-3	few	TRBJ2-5	TGTGCCAGCAGCTTAGAGACGGGAGATACTTGGTACCAAGAGACCCAGTACTTC	CASSLETGDTWYQETQYF
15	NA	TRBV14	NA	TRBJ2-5	TGTGCCAGCAGCCGAATGACCGGGGGTGGAGAGACCCAGTACTTC	CASSRMTGGGETQYF
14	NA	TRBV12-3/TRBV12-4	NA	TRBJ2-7	TGTGCCAGCAGTCCCCGGACATCCTCCTACGAGCAGTACTTC	CASSPRTSSYEQYF
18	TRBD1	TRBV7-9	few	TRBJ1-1	TGTGCCAGCAGCTTAGCACTTATTAGGACAGGGGTATACACTGAAGCTTTCTTT	CASSLALIRTGVYTEAFF
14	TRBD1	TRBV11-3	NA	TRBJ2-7	TGTGCCAGCAGCCCGATGACAGGGGGATTCGAGCAGTACTTC	CASSPMTGGFEQYF
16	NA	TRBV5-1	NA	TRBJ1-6	TGCGCCAGCAGCTTGGAGGGCAATTCCTATAATTCACCCCTCCACTTT	CASSLEGNSYNSPLHF
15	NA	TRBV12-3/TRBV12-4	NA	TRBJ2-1	TGTGCCAGCAGTACCTACAGGAGGGAGGTCAATGAGCAGTTCTTC	CASSTYRREVNEQFF
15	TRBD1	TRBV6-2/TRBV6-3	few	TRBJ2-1	TGTGCCAGCACCCGGGACAGGGGGCGGATCAATGAGCAGTTCTTC	CASTRDRGRINEQFF
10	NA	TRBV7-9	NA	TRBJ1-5	TGTGCCCACTCACCGGAGCCCCAGCATTTT	CAHSPEPQHF
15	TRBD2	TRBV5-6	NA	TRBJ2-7	TGTGCCAGCAGCCGATTGACTAGCGGTACCTACGAGCAGTACTTC	CASSRLTSGTYEQYF
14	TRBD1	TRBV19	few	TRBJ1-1	TGTGCCAGTAGTATGGGACAGGGTAACACTGAAGCTTTCTTT	CASSMGQGNTEAFF
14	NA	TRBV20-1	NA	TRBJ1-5	TGCAGTGCTAGAGCCTCCACCCTTAATCAGCCCCAGCATTTT	CSARASTLNQPQHF
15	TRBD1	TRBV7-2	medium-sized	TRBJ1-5	TGTGCCAGCAGCTTAGTAACAGGGGGCGGGCAGCCCCAGCATTTT	CASSLVTGGGQPQHF
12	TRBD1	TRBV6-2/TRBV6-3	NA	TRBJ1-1	TGTGCCAGCAGTAACCCGGGACAGGGGATGACTTTT	CASSNPGQGMTF
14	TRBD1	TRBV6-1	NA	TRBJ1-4	TGTGCCAGCAGTGGACAGGGACAGATTGCAAAACTGTTTTTT	CASSGQGQIAKLFF
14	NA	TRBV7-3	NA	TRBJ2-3	TGTGCCAGCAGCTTCGGGGCTAGCACAGATACGCAGTATTTT	CASSFGASTDTQYF
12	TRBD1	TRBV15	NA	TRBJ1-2	TGTGCCACCAGCGGGGACAGGGTTGGCTACACCTTC	CATSGDRVGYTF
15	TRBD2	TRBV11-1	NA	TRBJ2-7	TGTGCCAGCAGCCTTCTTCAGGCGGGGGGCCACGAGCAGTACTTC	CASSLLQAGGHEQYF
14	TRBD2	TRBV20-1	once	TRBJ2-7	TGCAGTGCTAGAGGAGGTAGCGGGAACTACGAGCAGTACTTC	CSARGGSGNYEQYF
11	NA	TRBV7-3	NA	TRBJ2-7	TGTGCCAGCAGCTTTTCCTACGAGCAGTACTTC	CASSFSYEQYF
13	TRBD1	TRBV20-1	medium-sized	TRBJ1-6	TGCAGTGCTAGAGGACAGGGGAATTCACCCCTCCACTTT	CSARGQGNSPLHF
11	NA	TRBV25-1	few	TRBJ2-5	TGTGCCAGCAGTATTGCAGAGACCCAGTACTTC	CASSIAETQYF
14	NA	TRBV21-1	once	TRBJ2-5	TGTGCCAGCAGCAAAGATGGGGGAGCGGAGACCCAGTACTTC	CASSKDGGAETQYF
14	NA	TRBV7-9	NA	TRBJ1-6	TGTGCCAGCAGCTCATCAGGTTCTAATTCACCCCTCCACTTT	CASSSSGSNSPLHF
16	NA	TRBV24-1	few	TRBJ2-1	TGTGCCACCAGTGATTTCAAAGGGGGAGCCTACAATGAGCAGTTCTTC	CATSDFKGGAYNEQFF
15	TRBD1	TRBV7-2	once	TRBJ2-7	TGTGCCAGCAGCCTGGGGCGACAGGGGCTCTACGAGCAGTACTTC	CASSLGRQGLYEQYF
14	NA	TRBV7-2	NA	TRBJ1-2	TGTGCCAGCAGCCACCAGGCAGGGACGAATGGCTACACCTTC	CASSHQAGTNGYTF
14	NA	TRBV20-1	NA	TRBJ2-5	TGCAGTGCTAGCCTGCGCCAGGGTGGGGAGACCCAGTACTTC	CSASLRQGGETQYF
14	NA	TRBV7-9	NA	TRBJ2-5	TGTGCCAGCAGCCCAGGGGGGAGGGAAGAGACCCAGTACTTC	CASSPGGREETQYF
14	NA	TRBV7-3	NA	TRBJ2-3	TGTGCCAGCAGCTTAAGTCACCCCACAGATACGCAGTATTTT	CASSLSHPTDTQYF
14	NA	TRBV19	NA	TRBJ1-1	TGTGCCAGTAGTCCCCGGGACTCGAACACTGAAGCTTTCTTT	CASSPRDSNTEAFF
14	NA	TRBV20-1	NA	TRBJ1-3	TGCAGTGCTATGCGTCCTGTACGTGGAAACACCATATATTTT	CSAMRPVRGNTIYF
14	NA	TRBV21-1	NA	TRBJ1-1	TGTGCCAGCAGCACCTCGCGGGCTAACACTGAAGCTTTCTTT	CASSTSRANTEAFF
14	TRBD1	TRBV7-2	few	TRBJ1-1	TGTGCCAGCACCCCAGGACAGGACAGGTTTGGAGCTTTCTTT	CASTPGQDRFGAFF
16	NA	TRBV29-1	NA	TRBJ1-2	TGCAGCGTTGAAAGTAGGGGGAGGGAACAGCGATATGGCTACACCTTC	CSVESRGREQRYGYTF
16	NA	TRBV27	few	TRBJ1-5	TGTGCCAGCACCGCTATGGGACCGCGAGGGTTAAAGCCCCAGCATTTT	CASTAMGPRGLKPQHF
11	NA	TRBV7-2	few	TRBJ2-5	TGTGCCAGCAGCTTAGAGGCGACCCAGTACTTC	CASSLEATQYF
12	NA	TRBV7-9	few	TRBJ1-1	TGTGCCAGCAGCGCAGAGGGACTAGCAGCTTTCTTT	CASSAEGLAAFF
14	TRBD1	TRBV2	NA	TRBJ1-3	TGTGCCAGCAGCGACAGGGGGCGAGGAAACACCATATATTTT	CASSDRGRGNTIYF
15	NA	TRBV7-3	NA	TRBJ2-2	TGTGCCAGCAGCTTAGAAGCGGAAAACACCGGGGAGCTGTTTTTT	CASSLEAENTGELFF
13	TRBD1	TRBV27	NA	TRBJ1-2	TGTGCCAGCAGATATACAGGGGGCTATGGCTACACCTTC	CASRYTGGYGYTF